Following are 14 T cell receptor beta chains from one sample sequenced in a study of blood T cell repertoires in COVID-19. Method: immunoSEQ multiplex PCR; TCRdb's copy keeps in-frame clones and lacks some. Here the sample spans hundreds of thousands of clones, 89% being singletons. The sequencing input was peripheral blood. These receptors were collected from a man aged 18 to 30 with COVID-19, enrolled during active disease.

The rearrangement joins TRBV20-1 to TRBJ2-5, with 8 bases identical to TRBD2. The CDR3 loop spans 11 amino acids. Trimming at V came to 7 bases and at J to 6 bases, leaving 4 bases not matched to a gene. Germline CDR1 is DFQATT and CDR2 is SNEGSKA (reference sequence). CDR3 sequence: CSVTGGKTQYF. The CDR3 bases are TGCAGTGTCACGGGGGGGAAGACCCAGTACTTC.

The chain joins TRBV11-2 to TRBJ1-5, with 8 bases identical to TRBD1. The CDR3 loop spans 15 amino acids. Germline assignment: CDR1 SGHAT and CDR2 FQNNGV. The junction had 6 bases not matched to a gene; V was cut back by 5 bases and J by 3 bases. The DNA for the CDR3 is TGTGCCAGCAGCCATGCGACAGGGGCCAATCAGCCCCAGCATTTT. As protein: CASSHATGANQPQHF.

The chain links TRBV7-8 to TRBJ2-7; the D gene is possibly TRBD2 (5 bases). This CDR3 contains 12 residues. Germline V gene lookup returns CDR1 SGHVS and CDR2 FQNEAQ. V lost 5 bases and J 3 bases, leaving 8 bases between the germline ends. The CDR3 loop reads CASSLTSYEQYF. The CDR3 DNA sequence: TGTGCCAGCAGCCTTACTAGCTACGAGCAGTACTTC. Full variable domain (outside the CDR3, taken from reference TRBV7-8 and TRBJ2-7): GAGVSQSPRYKVAKRGQDVALRCDPISGHVSLFWYQQALGQGPEFLTYFQNEAQLDKSGLPSDRFFAERPEGSVSTLKIQRTQQEDSAVYLCASSLTSYEQYFGPGTRLTVT.

J is TRBJ2-7 and V is TRBV19; 7 nucleotides line up with TRBD1. The CDR3 contains 14 residues. Germline-derived CDR1 and CDR2 are LNHDA and SQIVND (reference sequence). Losses at the gene ends were 1 base for V and 6 bases for J; bases not matched to a gene: 6. DNA for the CDR3: TGTGCCAGTAGTATAGGACAGGGAACGGGCGAGCAGTACTTC. Translating gives CASSIGQGTGEQYF.

This chain links TRBV27 with TRBJ1-1, with D tentatively TRBD1 (6 bases). The germline CDR1 and CDR2 sequences are MNHEY and SMNVEV (reference sequence). V dropped 5 bases and J dropped 4 bases, with 14 bases sitting between them. CDR3 length equals 14 residues. The CDR3 DNA follows: TGTGCCAGCAGTAAACAGGGCCGAGGCACTGAAGCTTTCTTT. Residues: CASSKQGRGTEAFF.

This chain uses TRBV9 with TRBJ2-1; 15 positions match TRBD2. Looked up from germline, CDR1 is SGDLS and CDR2 is YYNGEE. This CDR3 region has 17 residues. V shed 2 bases, J shed 8 bases, and the junction held 8 bases outside the gene matches. This chain's CDR3 is CASSVGLAGGNLHEQFF. The CDR3 region has the DNA TGTGCCAGCAGCGTGGGACTAGCGGGGGGAAACCTCCATGAGCAGTTCTTC.

The DNA for the CDR3 is TGTGCCAGCAATAACGGTGGTACGCAGTATTTT. It yields the protein CASNNGGTQYF. The chain combines TRBV12-3 or TRBV12-4 with TRBJ2-3; no firm D call. Deletions cut 7 bases from V and 8 bases from J, with 10 bases between. The CDR3 extends over 11 amino acids.

The chain couples TRBV11-2 to TRBJ2-7; D is possibly TRBD2 (6 bases). CDR1 and CDR2 from the germline V gene are SGHAT and FQNNGV. This CDR3 has 15 residues. V was shortened by 4 bases and J by 5 bases, with 18 bases between the two germline ends. CDR3 sequence (DNA): TGTGCCAGCAGCTCCCTGGGACTGGTTCAGGACGAGCAGTACTTC. Protein product: CASSSLGLVQDEQYF.

V and J are TRBV5-4 and TRBJ2-3; TRBD2 aligns across 8 bases. The CDR3 is 15 amino acids. Germline values: CDR1 SGHNT, CDR2 YYREEE (reference sequence). V shed 0 bases, J shed 2 bases, and the junction held 2 bases outside the gene matches. The CDR3 here is CASSLALAVTDTQYF. As DNA, the CDR3 is TGTGCCAGCAGCTTGGCACTAGCGGTCACAGATACGCAGTATTTT.

This chain joins TRBV30 and TRBJ1-3, with 7 bases aligning to TRBD1. CDR1 is GTSNPN, CDR2 SVGIG, per germline (reference sequence). With V trimmed by 4 bases and J by 8 bases, 2 bases remained unmatched. The CDR3 is made up of 11 amino acids. CDR3 in amino acids: CAWNRGHTIYF. The DNA of the CDR3 is TGTGCCTGGAACAGGGGACACACCATATATTTT.

J is TRBJ2-2 and V is TRBV19; no firm D call. Trimming took off 7 bases at V and 4 bases at J, with 16 bases between the two ends. The CDR3 extends over 15 amino acids. Per germline, CDR1 LNHDA and CDR2 SQIVND (reference sequence). The CDR3 spells CASKPVLEATGELFF. CDR3 DNA sequence: TGTGCCAGTAAGCCGGTCTTAGAGGCCACCGGGGAGCTGTTTTTT.

The table lists this clone with a count of one. The chain recombines TRBV25-1 with TRBJ2-1; D might be TRBD1 (6 bases). Trimming removed 6 bases at V and 7 bases at J, with 16 bases between. Germline CDR1 and CDR2: MGHDK and SYGVNS. The CDR3 extends over 14 amino acids. The CDR3: CASRSLGGPNEQFF. The CDR3 nucleotides read TGTGCCAGCAGATCCCTTGGGGGCCCTAATGAGCAGTTCTTC.

This chain joins TRBV3-1 (or the pseudogene TRBV3-2) and TRBJ2-7, with TRBD2 matching over 13 bases. The junction had 9 bases not matched to a gene; V was cut back by 1 base and J by 0 bases. CDR1 LGHDT and CDR2 YNNKEL come from the germline V gene (reference sequence). This CDR3 region has 19 residues. CDR3 amino acids: CASSQVLGLAGVSSYEQYF. The CDR3 DNA reads TGTGCCAGCAGCCAAGTGCTAGGACTAGCGGGAGTCAGCTCCTACGAGCAGTACTTC.

CDR3 sequence reads: CASTHSDRDEAFF. The CDR3 coding sequence is TGTGCCAGCACCCACTCTGACAGGGATGAAGCTTTCTTT. The gene calls are TRBV18 and TRBJ1-1; 7 positions agree with TRBD1. V trimming: 8 bases; J trimming: 7 bases; junction bases outside the gene matches: 10. The CDR3 contains 13 residues. The germline CDR1 and CDR2 sequences are KGHSH and LQKENI.